A single sample is the source of the 23 T cell receptor beta chains below, sequenced in a study of blood T cell repertoires in COVID-19. Sequencing was performed with immunoSEQ multiplex PCR; in TCRdb, only in-frame clones are kept and a portion is missing. The sample consists of a few hundred thousand clones, approximately 85% of them appearing once. Sequencing was done on a sample of PBMCs or T cells enriched from blood (not recorded which). Receptors were obtained from a woman between 45 and 60 years old who had recovered from COVID-19.

Notes on this clone: The sample carries other DNA sequences with the same CDR3. The chain employs TRBV5-1 and TRBJ1-1; TRBD1 matches 8 bases. This CDR3 region has 14 residues. CDR1 SGHRS and CDR2 YFSETQ come from the germline V gene. The V gene end was trimmed by 3 bases and the J gene end by 4 bases; junction bases not matched to a gene: 5. This CDR3 reads CASSSLTGGTEAFF. The CDR3 DNA reads as TGCGCCAGCAGCTCTCTCACAGGGGGCACTGAAGCTTTCTTT.

The V gene is TRBV29-1, the J gene TRBJ2-1; 9 bases fit TRBD2. The CDR3 runs 15 residues. J gave up 9 bases and V 7 bases, and 16 bases lay outside the gene matches. Germline CDR1 and CDR2: SQVTM and ANQGSEA. CDR3 nucleotide sequence: TGCAGCGCCTCTCCGGCGGTAGCGGGAGATGGTGAGCAGTTCTTC. Translating it yields CSASPAVAGDGEQFF.

This clone was seen just once. In nucleotides, the CDR3 is TGTGCCAGCAGTCGAGACAGGGTAAGCGAGCAGTACTTC. This gives the protein CASSRDRVSEQYF. The chain uses TRBV2 and TRBJ2-7; 7 bases fit TRBD1. This CDR3 contains 13 residues. Germline V gene data show CDR1 as SNHLY and CDR2 as FYNNEI. The junction had 7 bases not matched to a gene; V was cut back by 5 bases and J by 6 bases.

The chain joins TRBV3-1 (or the pseudogene TRBV3-2) to TRBJ2-1; no clear D. This CDR3 spans 11 amino acids. Trimming stripped 8 bases from V and 4 bases from J, with 6 bases between. Germline CDR1 and CDR2: LGHDT and YNNKEL (reference sequence). DNA for the CDR3: TGTGCCAGCGGCTTATACAATGAGCAGTTCTTC. It is translated as CASGLYNEQFF.

The J gene is TRBJ2-5, the V gene TRBV9, with D perhaps matching TRBD1 (5 bases). The CDR3 runs to 13 residues. Deletions cut 0 bases from V and 5 bases from J, with 8 bases between. Germline CDR1 and CDR2: SGDLS and YYNGEE. CDR3 region: CASSVGRGETQYF. CDR3 nucleotides: TGTGCCAGCAGCGTAGGAAGGGGTGAGACCCAGTACTTC.

The V gene is TRBV5-1, the J gene TRBJ2-5; 9 bases align to TRBD1. The V gene end was trimmed by 7 bases and the J gene end by 2 bases; junction bases not matched to a gene: 9. Germline CDR1 reads SGHRS; CDR2 reads YFSETQ. The CDR3 is 15 residues long. This CDR3 reads CASHPGQGVQETQYF. CDR3 in DNA: TGCGCCAGCCATCCGGGACAGGGAGTTCAAGAGACCCAGTACTTC.

The gene calls are TRBV28 and TRBJ2-5, with 7 bases identical to TRBD2. The CDR3 consists of 13 residues. In germline, CDR1 is MDHEN, CDR2 SYDVKM. J was trimmed by 4 bases and V by 3 bases; bases with no gene match: 2. The CDR3 DNA follows: TGTGCCAGCAGTTTTCCGGGGGGAGAGACCCAGTACTTC. Translation: CASSFPGGETQYF.

As for this clone: A read error may account for a junction end that differs from germline. The J gene is TRBJ1-5, the V gene TRBV11-2; D gene uncertain. Germline assignment: CDR1 SGHAT and CDR2 FQNNGV. The CDR3 contains 15 residues. CDR3 in amino acids: CASSFFQVGNQPQHF. In DNA form, the CDR3 reads TGTGCCAGCAGCTTTTTCCAGGTGGGCAACCAGCCCCAGCATTTT.

This clone showed up just once. V and J are TRBV5-6 and TRBJ1-4; D perhaps matches TRBD1 (5 bases). Trimming took 4 bases from V and 5 from J, leaving 12 bases between them. CDR3 size: 14 residues. Germline CDR1 is SGHDT and CDR2 is YYEEEE. Written as DNA, the CDR3 is TGTGCCAGCAGCCCACCAGACAGAAATGAAAAACTGTTTTTT. The encoded protein is CASSPPDRNEKLFF. The entire variable domain, with the rest obtained from reference TRBV5-6 and TRBJ1-4, is as follows: DAGVTQSPTHLIKTRGQQVTLRCSPKSGHDTVSWYQQALGQGPQFIFQYYEEEERQRGNFPDRFSGHQFPNYSSELNVNALLLGDSALYLCASSPPDRNEKLFFGSGTQLSVL.

The J gene is TRBJ1-1, the V gene TRBV5-1; 7 bases are a match to TRBD1. CDR1 SGHRS and CDR2 YFSETQ come from the germline V gene. This CDR3 contains 16 residues. V lost 4 bases, J lost 4 bases, and 13 bases stayed unmatched. DNA of the CDR3: TGCGCCAGCAGCGAGGGACAGACAATAGGTGGCACTGAAGCTTTCTTT. Its protein product is CASSEGQTIGGTEAFF.

The chain uses TRBV5-1 and TRBJ1-5; D may be TRBD1 (5 bases). V was trimmed by 0 bases and J by 2 bases, leaving 6 bases between them. Germline V gene data show CDR1 as SGHRS and CDR2 as YFSETQ. The CDR3 totals 14 residues. CDR3 sequence: CASSLVGGNQPQHF. As DNA, the CDR3 is TGCGCCAGCAGCTTGGTAGGGGGCAATCAGCCCCAGCATTTT.

The rearrangement uses TRBV6-5 and TRBJ1-4, with TRBD1 matching 7 bases. V trimming: 0 bases; J trimming: 7 bases; junction bases outside the gene matches: 5. This CDR3 spans 15 amino acids. The germline CDR1 and CDR2 sequences are MNHEY and SVGAGI. The CDR3 loop reads CASSYSTGLGEKLFF. Written as DNA, the CDR3 is TGTGCCAGCAGTTACTCGACAGGGCTCGGTGAAAAACTGTTTTTT.

V and J are TRBV2 and TRBJ2-7, with 8 bases lining up with TRBD2. Trimming cost V 8 bases and J 0 bases; bases outside gene matches: 6. CDR1 and CDR2 from the germline V gene are SNHLY and FYNNEI. The CDR3 runs 14 residues. The chain's CDR3 is CASRLAGLSYEQYF. CDR3 coding DNA: TGTGCCAGCCGGTTAGCGGGGCTCTCCTACGAGCAGTACTTC.

The chain couples TRBV7-2 to TRBJ1-2; 9 bases are shared with TRBD1. V was clipped by 0 bases and J by 5 bases; unmatched bases: 1. Germline values: CDR1 SGHTA, CDR2 FQGNSA. The CDR3 has 14 amino acids. Written as DNA, the CDR3 is TGTGCCAGCAGCTTAGCGGGGACAGGGTATGGCTACACCTTC. As protein: CASSLAGTGYGYTF.

The sample holds one count of this clone. The CDR3 coding sequence is TGTGCCAGCAGTTTGGCAGTGCCTAATTCACCCCTCCACTTT. Amino acid sequence: CASSLAVPNSPLHF. The chain combines TRBV28 with TRBJ1-6; D gene uncertain. From germline, CDR1 is MDHEN and CDR2 SYDVKM. CDR3 length: 14 residues. Trimming took 3 bases from V and 6 from J, leaving 9 bases between them.

The gene calls are TRBV11-2 and TRBJ2-4, with 8 bases identical to TRBD1. The CDR3 is 14 residues long. V lost 2 bases and J lost 6; bases outside the gene matches: 3. Germline V gives CDR1 SGHAT, CDR2 FQNNGV. Here the CDR3 DNA reads TGTGCCAGCAGCTTAACAGGGGGAGGAAACATTCAGTACTTC. Translating gives CASSLTGGGNIQYF. Full variable domain (outside the CDR3, taken from reference TRBV11-2 and TRBJ2-4): EAGVAQSPRYKIIEKRQSVAFWCNPISGHATLYWYQQILGQGPKLLIQFQNNGVVDDSQLPKDRFSAERLKGVDSTLKIQPAKLEDSAVYLCASSLTGGGNIQYFGAGTRLSVL.

The chain is built from TRBV11-1 and TRBJ1-3; a possible D gene is TRBD1 (6 bases). This CDR3 region has 14 residues. Germline values: CDR1 SGHAT, CDR2 FQDESV (reference sequence). Trimming took off 4 bases at V and 3 bases at J, with 10 bases between the two ends. Written as DNA, the CDR3 is TGTGCCAGCAGCTCCTGGGACAATGGAAACACCATATATTTT. Translation gives CASSSWDNGNTIYF.

V is TRBV4-1 and J is TRBJ2-2; D may be TRBD2 (7 bases). The CDR3 sequence is 18 residues long. The germline CDR1 and CDR2 sequences are MGHRA and YSYEKL. The V end lost 0 bases, the J end lost 2 bases, and 16 bases lay between the germline ends. DNA for the CDR3: TGCGCCAGCAGCCAAGATCGGGGGGCAGGTGGAAACACCGGGGAGCTGTTTTTT. Translation gives CASSQDRGAGGNTGELFF.

The chain has TRBV5-1 and TRBJ2-1, with 13 bases that match TRBD2. V shed 2 bases and J 1 base; nucleotides not matched to a gene: 3. The CDR3 totals 17 residues. CDR1 is SGHRS and CDR2 is YFSETQ in the germline V gene. In DNA, the CDR3 is TGCGCCAGCAGCTTTCCGGGACTAGCGGGATCCTACAATGAGCAGTTCTTC. Translating gives CASSFPGLAGSYNEQFF.

This CDR3 is CASSSNAGGRAFF. The CDR3, as DNA: TGTGCCAGCAGTTCGAATGCAGGGGGCAGGGCTTTCTTT. V gene TRBV6-5 combines with J gene TRBJ1-1, with 8 bases fitting TRBD1. Germline V CDR1 and CDR2: MNHEY, SVGAGI. With 4 bases clipped from V and 11 bases from J, the junction kept 9 bases outside the gene matches. The CDR3 loop spans 13 amino acids.

This clone was counted a single time. The gene calls are TRBV16 and TRBJ2-3; a weak D match, TRBD2 (6 bases). CDR3 length equals 15 residues. CDR1 is KGHSY and CDR2 is FQNENV in the germline V gene. V was clipped by 4 bases and J by 4 bases, with 15 bases between them. This CDR3 is CASSPPSAGPDTQYF. CDR3 DNA: TGTGCCAGCAGCCCCCCCTCCGCGGGACCAGATACGCAGTATTTT.

This chain uses TRBV27 with TRBJ2-2, with TRBD1 matching over 10 bases. The CDR3 has 16 residues. Germline V gives CDR1 MNHEY, CDR2 SMNVEV (reference sequence). The V segment lost 6 bases and the J segment 6 bases; nucleotides outside the gene matches: 10. The CDR3 nucleotides read TGTGCCAGCAGGGGCCAAAGGGACAGGGGAGCCGGGGAGCTGTTTTTT. Translating gives CASRGQRDRGAGELFF.

This chain joins TRBV18 and TRBJ2-1; 7 nucleotides agree with TRBD2. The CDR3 is 17 amino acids. The germline CDR1 and CDR2 sequences are KGHSH and LQKENI. The junction had 10 bases not matched to a gene; V was cut back by 5 bases and J by 0 bases. The CDR3 sequence: CASSKGRAGSSYNEQFF. DNA of the CDR3: TGTGCCAGCTCAAAGGGGAGGGCGGGAAGCTCCTACAATGAGCAGTTCTTC.